This T cell receptor beta chain was documented in a study of CD8+ T cells in alopecia areata. Investigators isolated RNA and reverse transcribed it into cDNA to act as the sequencing template. Sequenced by immunoSEQ multiplex PCR; TCRdb stores in-frame clones only, minus some. In the table there are under 250,000 clones, more than 45% of which are singletons. As to this clone: What it binds is not known.

Whole-study results and caveats: With patients, TCR sharing proved less clear than in mice, a difference possibly related to HLA.

The investigators collected lesional scalp punch biopsies and peripheral blood from alopecia areata patients. CD4+ and CD8+ T cells were sorted from PBMCs. V lost 0 bases and J 5 bases, leaving 13 bases between the germline ends. In germline, CDR1 is GTSNPN, CDR2 SVGIG (reference sequence). The length of the CDR3 is 14 residues. Material: CD4+ T cells sorted from blood, obtained at week 0. This clonotype was sampled from a human donor with alopecia areata. The V and J genes are TRBV30 and TRBJ1-1, with D perhaps matching TRBD1 (5 bases). CDR3 bases: TGTGCCTGGAGTGTGGGGAACAGGAAAACTGAAGCTTTCTTT. Translating it yields CAWSVGNRKTEAFF.